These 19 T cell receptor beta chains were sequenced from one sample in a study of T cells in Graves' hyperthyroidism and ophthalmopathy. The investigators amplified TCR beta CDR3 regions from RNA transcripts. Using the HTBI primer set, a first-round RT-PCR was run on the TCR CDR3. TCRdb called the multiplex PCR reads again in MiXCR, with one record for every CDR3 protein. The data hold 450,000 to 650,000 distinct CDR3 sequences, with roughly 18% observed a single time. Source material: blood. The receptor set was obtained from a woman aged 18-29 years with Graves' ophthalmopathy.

As DNA, the CDR3 is TGTGCCAGCACCTCTGACAGGTCGCAATACGAGCAGTACTTC. It translates to CASTSDRSQYEQYF. The chain carries TRBV5-4 and TRBJ2-7, with D possibly TRBD1 on 6 matching bases. The CDR3 extends over 14 amino acids. CDR1 and CDR2 (germline): SGHNT, YYREEE (reference sequence). V was pared by 6 bases and J by 4 bases, with 17 bases between.

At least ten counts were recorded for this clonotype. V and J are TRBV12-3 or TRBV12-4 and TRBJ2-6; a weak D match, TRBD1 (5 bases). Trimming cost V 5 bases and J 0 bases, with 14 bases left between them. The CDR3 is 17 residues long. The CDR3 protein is CASSPSRVNSGANVLTF. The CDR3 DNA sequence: TGTGCCAGCAGTCCCTCCAGGGTAAACTCTGGGGCCAACGTCCTGACTTTC.

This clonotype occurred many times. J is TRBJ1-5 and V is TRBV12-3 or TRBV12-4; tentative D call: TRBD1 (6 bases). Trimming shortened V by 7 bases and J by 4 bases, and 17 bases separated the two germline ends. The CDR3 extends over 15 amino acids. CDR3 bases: TGTGCCAGCACCGCAAGGGGGGGAGGGAATCAGCCCCAGCATTTT. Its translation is CASTARGGGNQPQHF.

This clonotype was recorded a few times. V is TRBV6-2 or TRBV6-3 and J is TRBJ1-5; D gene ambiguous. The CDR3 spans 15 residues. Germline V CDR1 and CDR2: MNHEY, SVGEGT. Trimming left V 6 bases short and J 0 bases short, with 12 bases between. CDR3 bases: TGTGCCAGCAGCGAAAACGGCTATAGCAATCAGCCCCAGCATTTT. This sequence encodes CASSENGYSNQPQHF.

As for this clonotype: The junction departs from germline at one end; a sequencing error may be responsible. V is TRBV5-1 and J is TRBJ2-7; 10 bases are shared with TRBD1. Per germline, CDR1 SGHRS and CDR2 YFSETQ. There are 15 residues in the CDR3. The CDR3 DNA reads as TGTGCCAGCAGAGCAGACAGGGGGCGATCCTACGAGCAGTACTTC. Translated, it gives CASRADRGRSYEQYF.

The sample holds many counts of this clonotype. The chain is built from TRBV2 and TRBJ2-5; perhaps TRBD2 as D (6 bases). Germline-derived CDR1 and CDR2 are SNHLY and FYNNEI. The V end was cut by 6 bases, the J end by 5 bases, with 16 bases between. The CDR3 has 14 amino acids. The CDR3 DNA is TGTGCCAGCAGCGGCTGGGGGGTGACGGAGACCCAGTACTTC. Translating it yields CASSGWGVTETQYF.

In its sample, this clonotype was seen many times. The CDR3 sequence is CASRLATGNYGYTF. CDR3 DNA: TGTGCCAGCAGGCTCGCGACAGGGAATTACGGCTACACCTTC. The gene calls are TRBV27 and TRBJ1-2, with TRBD1 matching over 7 bases. Germline V gene lookup returns CDR1 MNHEY and CDR2 SMNVEV (reference sequence). CDR3 length: 14 amino acids. Losses at the gene ends were 6 bases for V and 8 bases for J; bases not matched to a gene: 12.

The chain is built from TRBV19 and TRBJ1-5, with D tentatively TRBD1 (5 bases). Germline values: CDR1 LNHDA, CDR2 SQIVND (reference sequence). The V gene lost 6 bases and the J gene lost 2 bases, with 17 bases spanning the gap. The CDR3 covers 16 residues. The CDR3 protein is CASSLSRGTGNQPQHF. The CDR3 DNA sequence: TGTGCCAGTAGCCTGAGTCGGGGGACGGGCAATCAGCCCCAGCATTTT.

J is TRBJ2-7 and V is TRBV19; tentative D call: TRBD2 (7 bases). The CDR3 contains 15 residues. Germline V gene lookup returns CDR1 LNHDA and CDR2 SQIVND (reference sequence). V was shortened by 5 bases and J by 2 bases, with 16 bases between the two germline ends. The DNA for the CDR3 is TGTGCCAGTAGTCTCGATGGGAGGGGGGCCTACGAGCAGTACTTC. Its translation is CASSLDGRGAYEQYF.

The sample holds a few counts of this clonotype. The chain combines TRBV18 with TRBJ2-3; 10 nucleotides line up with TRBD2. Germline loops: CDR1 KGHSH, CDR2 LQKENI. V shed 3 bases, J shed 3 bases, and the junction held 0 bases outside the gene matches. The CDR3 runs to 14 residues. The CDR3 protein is CASSPGLATDTQYF. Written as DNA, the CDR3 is TGTGCCAGCTCACCGGGACTAGCGACAGATACGCAGTATTTT.

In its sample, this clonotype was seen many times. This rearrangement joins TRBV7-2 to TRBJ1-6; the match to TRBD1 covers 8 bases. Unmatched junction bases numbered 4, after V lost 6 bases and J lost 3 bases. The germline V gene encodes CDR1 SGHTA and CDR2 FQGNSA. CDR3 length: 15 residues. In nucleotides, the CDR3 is TGTGCCAGCAGGGCCGGGACAGGCTATAATTCACCCCTCCACTTT. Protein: CASRAGTGYNSPLHF.

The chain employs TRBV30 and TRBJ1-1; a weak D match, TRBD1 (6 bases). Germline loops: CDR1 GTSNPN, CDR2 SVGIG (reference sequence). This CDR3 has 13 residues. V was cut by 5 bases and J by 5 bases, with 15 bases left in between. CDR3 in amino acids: CAWDGTGSTEAFF. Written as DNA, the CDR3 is TGTGCCTGGGACGGTACAGGGAGTACTGAAGCTTTCTTT.

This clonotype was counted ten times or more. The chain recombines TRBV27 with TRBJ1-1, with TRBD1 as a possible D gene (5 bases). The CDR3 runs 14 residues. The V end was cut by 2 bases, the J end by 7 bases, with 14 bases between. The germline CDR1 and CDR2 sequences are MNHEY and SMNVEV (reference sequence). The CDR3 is CASSLNLFDSEAFF. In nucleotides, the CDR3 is TGTGCCAGCAGTTTAAATCTTTTCGACAGTGAAGCTTTCTTT.

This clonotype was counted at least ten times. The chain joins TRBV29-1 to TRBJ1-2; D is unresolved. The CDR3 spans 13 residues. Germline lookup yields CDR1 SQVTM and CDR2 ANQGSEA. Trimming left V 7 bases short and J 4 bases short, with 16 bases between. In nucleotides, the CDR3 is TGCAGCGCCAGAGCCGGTACGAGCTATGGCTACACCTTC. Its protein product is CSARAGTSYGYTF.

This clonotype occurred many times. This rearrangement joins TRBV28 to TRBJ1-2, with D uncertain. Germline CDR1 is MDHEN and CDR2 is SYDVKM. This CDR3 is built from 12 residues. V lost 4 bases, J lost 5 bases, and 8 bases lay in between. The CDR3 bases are TGTGCCAGCAGTTACGGGGTTTATGGCTACACCTTC. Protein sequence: CASSYGVYGYTF.

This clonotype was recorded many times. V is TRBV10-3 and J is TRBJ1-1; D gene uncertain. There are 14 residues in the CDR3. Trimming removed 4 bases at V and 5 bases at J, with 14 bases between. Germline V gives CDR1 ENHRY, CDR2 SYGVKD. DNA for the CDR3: TGTGCCATCAGTGGAGGCCAGGTAGGAACTGAAGCTTTCTTT. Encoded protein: CAISGGQVGTEAFF.

The CDR3 reads CASSSTSGRAGTDTQYF. CDR3 DNA sequence: TGTGCCAGCAGTTCTACTAGCGGGAGGGCCGGCACAGATACGCAGTATTTT. The J gene is TRBJ2-3, the V gene TRBV28; 13 nucleotides match TRBD2. The V gene end was trimmed by 4 bases and the J gene end by 1 base; junction bases not matched to a gene: 5. This CDR3 region has 17 residues. CDR1 is MDHEN, CDR2 SYDVKM, per germline.

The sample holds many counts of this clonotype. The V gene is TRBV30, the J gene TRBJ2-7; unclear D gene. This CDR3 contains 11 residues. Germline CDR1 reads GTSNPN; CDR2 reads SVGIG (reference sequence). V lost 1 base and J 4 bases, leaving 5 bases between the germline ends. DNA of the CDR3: TGTGCCTGGAGTGATATTTACGAGCAGTACTTC. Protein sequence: CAWSDIYEQYF. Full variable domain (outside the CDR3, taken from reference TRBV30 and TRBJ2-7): SQTIHQWPATLVQPVGSPLSLECTVEGTSNPNLYWYRQAAGRGLQLLFYSVGIGQISSEVPQNLSASRPQDRQFILSSKKLLLSDSGFYLCAWSDIYEQYFGPGTRLTVT.

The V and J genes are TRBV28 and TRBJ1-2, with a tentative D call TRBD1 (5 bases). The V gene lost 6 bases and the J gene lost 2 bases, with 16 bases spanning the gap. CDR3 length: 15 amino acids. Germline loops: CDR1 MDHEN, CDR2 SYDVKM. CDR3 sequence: CASRAHDQGNYGYTF. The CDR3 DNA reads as TGTGCCAGCAGGGCTCACGATCAGGGAAACTATGGCTACACCTTC.